These 5 T cell receptor beta chains originate from one sample sequenced in a study of blood T cells in healthy people across ages. A sample-barcoded 5' primer and a J-beta primer mix were used in a second PCR of about 7 to 11 cycles. TCRdb re-called the 5' RACE reads with MiXCR, one entry per CDR3 protein. Here the sample spans some 860,000 distinct CDR3 sequences, about 61% being singletons. Sequenced material: blood. These receptors were collected from a man between 35 and 55 years old in good health.

The sample holds many counts of this clonotype. The V call is TRBV7-9, the J call TRBJ2-1; 8 nucleotides align to TRBD1. Germline V gives CDR1 SEHNR, CDR2 FQNEAQ (reference sequence). This CDR3 spans 15 amino acids. V lost 7 bases, J lost 5 bases, and 10 bases stayed unmatched. CDR3 DNA: TGTGCCAGCACCGACACGGGGACAGGACACAATGAGCAGTTCTTC. Protein: CASTDTGTGHNEQFF.

The chain uses TRBV3-1 and TRBJ2-5; no firm D call. This CDR3 spans 13 amino acids. The V gene's germline CDR1 is LGHDT and CDR2 YNNKEL (reference sequence). The V gene lost 1 base and the J gene lost 5 bases, with 8 bases spanning the gap. The CDR3 DNA sequence: TGTGCCAGCAGCCAAGCTAGAACCGAGACCCAGTACTTC. This translates into CASSQARTETQYF.

The chain has TRBV28 and TRBJ2-4; a weak D match, TRBD2 (5 bases). The J call may be incorrect, as the DNA end agrees better with TRBJ2-7. Germline-derived CDR1 and CDR2 are MDHEN and SYDVKM. The CDR3 consists of 15 residues. CDR3 DNA: TGTGCCAGCAGTTTCCCGGGGAAGTCTAGGGTCGAGCAGTACTTC. Its translation is CASSFPGKSRVEQYF.

This clonotype was observed a handful of times. The DNA is omitted, as the CDR3 cannot be located on it reliably, and the CDR3 follows TCRdb's listing. The rearrangement uses TRBV11-3 and TRBJ2-1; TRBD1, the table's D call, lacks a check against the DNA. Including both end residues, the CDR3 is 21 amino acids long. Germline CDR1 SGHNT, CDR2 YENEEA. CDR3 protein: CASSIYLCSVGLLTGYNEQFF.

This rearrangement joins TRBV29-1 to TRBJ2-1, with 10 bases aligning to TRBD2. The CDR3 consists of 15 residues. Germline V CDR1 and CDR2: SQVTM, ANQGSEA. V shed 2 bases, J shed 9 bases, and the junction held 10 bases outside the gene matches. This CDR3 is CSVEPSGRVFGEQFF. The CDR3 DNA reads TGCAGCGTTGAACCGAGCGGGAGGGTGTTTGGTGAGCAGTTCTTC.